This T cell receptor (beta chain) was identified during a study of CD8 T cells in Susac syndrome. The V segment lost 5 bases and the J segment 0 bases; nucleotides outside the gene matches: 7. The CDR3 extends over 17 amino acids. Germline CDR1 reads PRHDT; CDR2 reads FYEKMQ (reference sequence). The authors carried out high-throughput sequencing of TCR beta. They applied it to CD8+ and CD4+ T cells obtained from blood. Healthy donors served as age- and sex-matched controls. Negative isolation yielded the CD8+ and CD4+ T cells, while FACS enriched the TEMRA cells. Random hexamers primed reverse transcription of about 0.45 to 1 ug RNA. TCR beta CDR3 was amplified by immunoSEQ multiplex PCR. This amplification extended across 54 Vbeta and 13 Jbeta segments. TCRdb analysed the immunoSEQ multiplex PCR reads with MiXCR anew, one entry per CDR3 protein. The sample shows 50,000 to 60,000 distinct CDR3 sequences, around 94% of them seen only once.

The sample holds one count of this clonotype. The sequenced material came from CD8+ T cells from PBMCs. The chain employs TRBV13 and TRBJ2-3; 11 bases agree with TRBD2. The receptor was derived from a human donor in good health. CDR3 nucleotide sequence: TGTGCCAGCAGCCCCTCACTAGCGGGGGACAGCACAGATACGCAGTATTTT. Protein product: CASSPSLAGDSTDTQYF. Filled out from reference TRBV13 and TRBJ2-3, the complete variable domain reads AAGVIQSPRHLIKEKRETATLKCYPIPRHDTVYWYQQGPGQDPQFLISFYEKMQSDKGSIPDRFSAQQFSDYHSELNMSSLELGDSALYFCASSPSLAGDSTDTQYFGPGTRLTVL.